Sequencing of this T cell receptor (beta chain) was carried out in a study of T-cell reconstitution after alpha-beta-depleted transplantation in children. General study points: When one year had passed after transplant, most T-cell counts and diversity came from newly produced T cells. Reportedly, alpha-beta T cells present about two months post-transplant originated from several hundred expanded clones of graft origin. The high TCRbeta diversity at day 60 in some patients came from surviving recipient T cells and thymic progenitors.

This clonotype was detected ten times or more. What it binds is not known. Unique molecular identifiers were built into the TCRbeta library. TCRdb passed the PCR reads through MiXCR, listing each CDR3 protein once. The table lists around 700,000 distinct CDR3 sequences, about an eighth of them singletons. The TCR was taken from a girl aged 2 to 10 with congenital amegakaryocytic thrombocytopenia, due to receive a stem cell transplant. The sample was PBMCs, taken before TCRalphabeta/CD19-depleted stem cell transplant.

The CDR3, as DNA: TGTGCCAGCAGCTTAGCGCCAGGAAACTACAATGAGCAGTTCTTC. Translating it yields CASSLAPGNYNEQFF. V gene TRBV7-2 combines with J gene TRBJ2-1; no firm D call. CDR1 is SGHTA and CDR2 is FQGNSA in the germline V gene. The CDR3 loop spans 15 amino acids. V dropped 0 bases and J dropped 3 bases, with 9 bases sitting between them.